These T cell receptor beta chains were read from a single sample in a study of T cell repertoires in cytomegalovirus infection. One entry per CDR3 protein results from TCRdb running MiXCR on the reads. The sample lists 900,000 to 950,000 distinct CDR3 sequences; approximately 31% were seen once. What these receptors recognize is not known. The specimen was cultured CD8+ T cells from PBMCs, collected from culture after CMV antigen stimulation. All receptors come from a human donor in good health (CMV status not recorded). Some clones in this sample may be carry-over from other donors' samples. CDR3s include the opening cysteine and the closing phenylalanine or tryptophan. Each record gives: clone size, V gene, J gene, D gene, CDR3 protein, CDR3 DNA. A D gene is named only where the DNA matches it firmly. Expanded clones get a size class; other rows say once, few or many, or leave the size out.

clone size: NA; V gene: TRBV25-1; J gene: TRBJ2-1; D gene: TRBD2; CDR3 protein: CASSPVAGGTYNEQFF; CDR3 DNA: TGTGCCAGCAGCCCCGTAGCGGGGGGCACCTACAATGAGCAGTTCTTC
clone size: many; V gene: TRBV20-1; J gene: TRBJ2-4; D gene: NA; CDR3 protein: CSARHRNIQYF; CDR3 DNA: TGCAGTGCTAGGCATCGAAACATTCAGTACTTC
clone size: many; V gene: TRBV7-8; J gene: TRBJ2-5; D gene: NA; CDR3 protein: CASSSKLGQETQYF; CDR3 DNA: TGTGCCAGCAGCTCCAAACTAGGACAAGAGACCCAGTACTTC
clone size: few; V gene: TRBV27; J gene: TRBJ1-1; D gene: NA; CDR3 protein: CASSPGPLADTEAFF; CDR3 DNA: TGTGCCAGCAGTCCCGGGCCTCTAGCGGACACTGAAGCTTTCTTT
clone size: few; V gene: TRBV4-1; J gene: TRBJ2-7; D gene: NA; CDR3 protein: CASSQEGAGASEQYF; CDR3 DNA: TGCGCCAGCAGCCAAGAGGGGGCAGGGGCGAGTGAGCAGTACTTC
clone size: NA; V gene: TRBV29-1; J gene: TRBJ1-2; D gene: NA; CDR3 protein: CSVPSPGGYTF; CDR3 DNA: TGCAGCGTCCCCTCCCCGGGGGGCTACACCTTC
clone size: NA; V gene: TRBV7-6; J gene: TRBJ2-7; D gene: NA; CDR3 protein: CASSGTIYEQYF; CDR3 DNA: TGTGCCAGCTCGGGCACCATCTACGAGCAGTACTTC
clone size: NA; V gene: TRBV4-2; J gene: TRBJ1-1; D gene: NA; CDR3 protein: CASSGRTRGKNTEAFF; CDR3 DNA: TGTGCCAGCAGCGGACGGACGAGGGGAAAGAACACTGAAGCTTTCTTT
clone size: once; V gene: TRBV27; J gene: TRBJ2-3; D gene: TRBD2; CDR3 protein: CANQSGGTDTQYF; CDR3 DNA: TGTGCCAACCAAAGCGGGGGAACAGATACGCAGTATTTT
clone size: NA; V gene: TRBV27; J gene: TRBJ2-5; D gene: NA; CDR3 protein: CASSPNGHLQETQYF; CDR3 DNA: TGTGCCAGCAGTCCCAACGGACACCTCCAAGAGACCCAGTACTTC
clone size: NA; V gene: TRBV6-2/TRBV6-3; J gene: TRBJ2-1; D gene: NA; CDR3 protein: CASSTPRRALVYEQFF; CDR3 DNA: TGTGCCAGCAGTACCCCTCGGCGGGCCCTAGTGTATGAGCAGTTCTTC
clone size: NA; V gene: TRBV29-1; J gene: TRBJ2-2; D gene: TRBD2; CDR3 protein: CSVEIGTSSSTGELFF; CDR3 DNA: TGCAGCGTTGAAATTGGGACTAGCTCTTCCACCGGGGAGCTGTTTTTT
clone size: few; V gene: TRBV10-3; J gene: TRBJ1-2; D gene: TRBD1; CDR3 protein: CAISESQGAAGYTF; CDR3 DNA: TGTGCCATCAGTGAGTCGCAGGGGGCGGCTGGCTACACCTTC
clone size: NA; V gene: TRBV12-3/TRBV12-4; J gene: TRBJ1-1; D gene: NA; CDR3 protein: CASSGHYAFF; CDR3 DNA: TGTGCCAGCAGTGGACATTATGCTTTCTTT
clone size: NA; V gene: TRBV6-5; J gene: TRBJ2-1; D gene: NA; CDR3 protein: CASSYSMFQNNEQFF; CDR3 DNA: TGTGCCAGCAGTTACTCGATGTTTCAGAACAATGAGCAGTTCTTC
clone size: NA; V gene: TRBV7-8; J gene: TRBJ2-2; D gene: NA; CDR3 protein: CASRPVGGWKNGELFF; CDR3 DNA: TGTGCCAGCAGACCCGTGGGGGGCTGGAAAAACGGGGAGCTGTTTTTT
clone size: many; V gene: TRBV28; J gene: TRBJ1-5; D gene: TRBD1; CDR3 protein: CASSSTGKGNQPQHF; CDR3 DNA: TGTGCCAGCAGCTCGACAGGGAAGGGCAATCAGCCCCAGCATTTT
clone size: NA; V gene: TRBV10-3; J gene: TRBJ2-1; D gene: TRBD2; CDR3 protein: CAIRGTSGGKSAYNEQFF; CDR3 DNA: TGTGCCATCAGGGGGACTAGCGGGGGGAAGTCCGCCTACAATGAGCAGTTCTTC
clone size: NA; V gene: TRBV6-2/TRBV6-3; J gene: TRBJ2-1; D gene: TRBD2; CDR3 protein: CAAGLAGTIFSYNEQFF; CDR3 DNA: TGTGCCGCCGGACTAGCGGGGACCATATTTTCCTACAATGAGCAGTTCTTC
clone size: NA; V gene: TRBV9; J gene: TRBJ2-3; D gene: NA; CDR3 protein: CASSPRTISTDTQYF; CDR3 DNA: TGTGCCAGCAGCCCGAGGACTATCAGCACAGATACGCAGTATTTT
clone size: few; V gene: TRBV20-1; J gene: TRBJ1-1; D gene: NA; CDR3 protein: CSARGMGTEAFF; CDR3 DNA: TGCAGTGCTAGAGGGATGGGCACTGAAGCTTTCTTT
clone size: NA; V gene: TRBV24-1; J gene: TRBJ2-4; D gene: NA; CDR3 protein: CATSESPGGGIQYF; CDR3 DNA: TGTGCCACCAGTGAATCACCAGGGGGAGGCATTCAGTACTTC
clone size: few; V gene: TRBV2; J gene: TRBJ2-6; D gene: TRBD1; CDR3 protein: CASSTRDRPLSGANVLTF; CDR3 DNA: TGTGCCAGCAGTACCCGGGACAGGCCTCTCTCTGGGGCCAACGTCCTGACTTTC
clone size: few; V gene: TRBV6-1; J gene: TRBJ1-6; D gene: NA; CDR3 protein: CASSEATGWNSPLHF; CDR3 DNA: TGTGCCAGCAGTGAAGCAACAGGGTGGAATTCACCCCTCCACTTT
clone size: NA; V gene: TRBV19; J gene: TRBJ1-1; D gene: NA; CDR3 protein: CASSMGGVRTEAFF; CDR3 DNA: TGTGCCAGTAGTATGGGGGGGGTGCGGACTGAAGCTTTCTTT
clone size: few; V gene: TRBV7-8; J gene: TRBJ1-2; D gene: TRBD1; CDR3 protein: CASSLVDRGPGYTF; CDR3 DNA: TGTGCCAGCAGCTTAGTAGACAGGGGGCCTGGCTACACCTTC
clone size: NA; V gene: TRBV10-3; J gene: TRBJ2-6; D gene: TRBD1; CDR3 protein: CAIRDRGSGANVLTF; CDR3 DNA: TGTGCCATCAGAGACAGGGGCTCTGGGGCCAACGTCCTGACTTTC
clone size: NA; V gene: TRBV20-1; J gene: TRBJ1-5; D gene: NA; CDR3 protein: CSARERGRQPQHF; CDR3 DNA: TGCAGTGCCCGGGAACGGGGTCGTCAGCCCCAGCATTTT
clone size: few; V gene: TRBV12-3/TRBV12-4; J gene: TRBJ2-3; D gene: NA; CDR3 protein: CASSFRQPDTQYF; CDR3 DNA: TGTGCCAGCAGTTTTAGGCAGCCAGATACGCAGTATTTT
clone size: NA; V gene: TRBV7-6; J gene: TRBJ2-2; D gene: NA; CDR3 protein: CASSPGLTSGELFF; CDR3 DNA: TGTGCCAGCAGCCCAGGACTAACGTCCGGGGAGCTGTTTTTT
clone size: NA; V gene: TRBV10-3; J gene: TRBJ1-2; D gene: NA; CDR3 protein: CAISESQGLDYGYTF; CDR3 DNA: TGTGCCATCAGTGAGTCGCAGGGCCTTGACTATGGCTACACCTTC
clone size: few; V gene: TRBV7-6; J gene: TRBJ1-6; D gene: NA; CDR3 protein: CASSFSQGSNSPLHF; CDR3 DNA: TGTGCCAGCAGCTTTAGTCAGGGATCCAATTCACCCCTCCACTTT
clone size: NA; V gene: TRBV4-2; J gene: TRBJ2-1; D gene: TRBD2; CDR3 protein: CASSPLGGTSLRNEQFF; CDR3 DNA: TGTGCCAGCAGCCCCCTAGGGGGGACTAGCCTGAGAAATGAGCAGTTCTTC
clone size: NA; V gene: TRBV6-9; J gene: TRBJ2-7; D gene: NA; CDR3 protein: CASSDPTGRLSYEQYF; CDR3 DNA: TGTGCCAGCAGTGACCCGACAGGCCGCCTTTCCTACGAGCAGTACTTC
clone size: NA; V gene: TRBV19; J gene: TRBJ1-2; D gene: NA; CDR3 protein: CASRSGADGYTF; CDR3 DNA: TGTGCCAGTAGATCAGGGGCGGATGGCTACACCTTC
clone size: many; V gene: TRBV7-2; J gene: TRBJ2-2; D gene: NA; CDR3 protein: CASSLLGARELFF; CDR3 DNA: TGTGCCAGCAGCTTATTAGGGGCCAGGGAGCTGTTTTTT
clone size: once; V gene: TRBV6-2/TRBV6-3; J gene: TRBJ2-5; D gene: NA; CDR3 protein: CASSSAGRFQETQYF; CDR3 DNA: TGTGCCAGCAGCTCCGCCGGCAGGTTCCAAGAGACCCAGTACTTC
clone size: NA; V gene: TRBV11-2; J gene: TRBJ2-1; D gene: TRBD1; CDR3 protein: CVSSRNRGIYNEQFF; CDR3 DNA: TGTGTCAGCAGCCGTAACAGGGGGATCTACAATGAGCAGTTCTTC
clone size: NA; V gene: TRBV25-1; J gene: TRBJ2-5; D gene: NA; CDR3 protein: CASSEYSQGETQYF; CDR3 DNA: TGTGCCAGCAGTGAATATAGCCAGGGCGAGACCCAGTACTTC
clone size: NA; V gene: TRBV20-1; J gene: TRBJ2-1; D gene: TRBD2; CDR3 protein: CSARDIAGLFNEQFF; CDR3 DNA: TGCAGTGCTAGAGATATAGCGGGACTCTTCAATGAGCAGTTCTTC
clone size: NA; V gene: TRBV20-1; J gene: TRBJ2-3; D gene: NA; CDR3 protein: CSAVADTQYF; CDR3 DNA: TGCAGTGCTGTAGCAGATACGCAGTATTTT
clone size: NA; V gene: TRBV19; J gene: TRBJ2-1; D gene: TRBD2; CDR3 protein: CASNRGGEDNEQFF; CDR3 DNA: TGTGCCTCCAACCGGGGGGGGGAAGACAATGAGCAGTTCTTC
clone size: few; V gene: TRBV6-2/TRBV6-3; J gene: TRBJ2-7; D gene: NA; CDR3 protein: CASRGRGVGEQYF; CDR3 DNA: TGTGCCAGCAGAGGAAGAGGGGTTGGCGAGCAGTACTTC
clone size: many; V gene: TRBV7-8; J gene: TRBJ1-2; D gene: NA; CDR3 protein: CASSLASAPNYGYTF; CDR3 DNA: TGTGCCAGCAGCTTAGCTTCCGCCCCTAACTATGGCTACACCTTC
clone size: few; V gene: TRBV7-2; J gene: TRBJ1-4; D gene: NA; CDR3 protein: CASSGRTSTNEKLFF; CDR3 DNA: TGTGCCAGCAGCGGGAGGACGTCAACTAATGAAAAACTGTTTTTT
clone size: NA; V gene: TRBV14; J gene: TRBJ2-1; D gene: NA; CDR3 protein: CASSQRLVTNEQFF; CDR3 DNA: TGTGCCAGCAGCCAAAGACTAGTCACCAATGAGCAGTTCTTC
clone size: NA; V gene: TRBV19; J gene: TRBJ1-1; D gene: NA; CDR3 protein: CASSMARLNTEAFF; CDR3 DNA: TGTGCCAGTAGTATGGCACGGCTGAACACTGAAGCTTTCTTT
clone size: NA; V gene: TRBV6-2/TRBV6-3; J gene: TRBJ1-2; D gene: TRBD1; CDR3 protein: CASSSSRDRINYGYTF; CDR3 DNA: TGTGCCAGCAGTTCCTCGCGGGACAGAATTAACTATGGCTACACCTTC
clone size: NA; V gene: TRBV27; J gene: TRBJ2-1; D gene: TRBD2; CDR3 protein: CASSPRGAENEQFF; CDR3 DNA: TGTGCCAGCAGCCCGCGGGGGGCGGAAAATGAGCAGTTCTTC
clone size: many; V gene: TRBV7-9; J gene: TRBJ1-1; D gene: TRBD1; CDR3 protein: CASSLPGTGDTEAFF; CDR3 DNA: TGTGCCAGCAGCTTGCCCGGGACAGGGGACACTGAAGCTTTCTTT
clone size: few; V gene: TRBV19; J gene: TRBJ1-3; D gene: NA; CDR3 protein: CASSPRQEISGNTIYF; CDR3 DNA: TGTGCCAGTAGTCCGCGACAGGAAATCTCTGGAAACACCATATATTTT
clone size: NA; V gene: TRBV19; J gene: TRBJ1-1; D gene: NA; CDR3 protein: CASLSYPNTEAFF; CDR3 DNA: TGTGCCAGTCTAAGTTATCCGAACACTGAAGCTTTCTTT
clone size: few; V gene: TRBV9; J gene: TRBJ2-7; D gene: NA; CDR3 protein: CASSAGFGSYEQYF; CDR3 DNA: TGTGCCAGCAGCGCAGGGTTTGGCTCCTACGAGCAGTACTTC
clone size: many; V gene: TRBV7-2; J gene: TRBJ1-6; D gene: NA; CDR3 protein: CASSSAGGSPLHF; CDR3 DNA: TGTGCCAGCAGCTCCGCCGGGGGGTCACCCCTCCACTTT